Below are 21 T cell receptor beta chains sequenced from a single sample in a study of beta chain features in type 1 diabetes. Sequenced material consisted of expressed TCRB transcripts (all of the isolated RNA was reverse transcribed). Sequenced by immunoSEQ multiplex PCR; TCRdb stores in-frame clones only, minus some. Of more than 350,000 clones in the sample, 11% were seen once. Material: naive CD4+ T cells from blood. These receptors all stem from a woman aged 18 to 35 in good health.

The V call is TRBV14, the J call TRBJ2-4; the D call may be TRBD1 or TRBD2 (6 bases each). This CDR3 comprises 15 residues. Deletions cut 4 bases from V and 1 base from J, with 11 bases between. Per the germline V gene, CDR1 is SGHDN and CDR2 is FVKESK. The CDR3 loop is CASSLTGAAKNIQYF. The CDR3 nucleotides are TGTGCCAGCAGCCTGACGGGGGCGGCCAAAAACATTCAGTACTTC.

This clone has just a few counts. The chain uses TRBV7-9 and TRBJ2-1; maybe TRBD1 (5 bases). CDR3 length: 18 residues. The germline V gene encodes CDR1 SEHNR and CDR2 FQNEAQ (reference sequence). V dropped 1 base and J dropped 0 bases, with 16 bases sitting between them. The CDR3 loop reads CASSLDLFRESSYNEQFF. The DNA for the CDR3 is TGTGCCAGCAGCTTAGATCTTTTCAGGGAAAGCTCCTACAATGAGCAGTTCTTC.

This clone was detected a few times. CDR3 loop: CASHFGLAGVSKNIQYF. The CDR3 nucleotides read TGTGCCAGCCATTTCGGACTAGCGGGAGTCTCAAAAAACATTCAGTACTTC. The rearrangement uses TRBV19 and TRBJ2-4; 13 bases map to TRBD2. The CDR3 is 17 amino acids. The V gene's germline CDR1 is LNHDA and CDR2 SQIVND (reference sequence). With 9 bases clipped from V and 4 bases from J, the junction kept 12 bases outside the gene matches.

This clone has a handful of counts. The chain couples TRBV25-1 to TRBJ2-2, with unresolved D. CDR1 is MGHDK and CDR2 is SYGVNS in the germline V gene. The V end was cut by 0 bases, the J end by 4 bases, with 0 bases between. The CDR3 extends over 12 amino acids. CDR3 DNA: TGTGCCAGCAGTGAATACACCGGGGAGCTGTTTTTT. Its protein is CASSEYTGELFF.

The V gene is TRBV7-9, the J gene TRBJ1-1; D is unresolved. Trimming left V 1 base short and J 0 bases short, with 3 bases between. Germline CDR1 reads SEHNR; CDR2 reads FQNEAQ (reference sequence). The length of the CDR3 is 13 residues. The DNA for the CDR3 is TGTGCCAGCAGCTTAGAGGTGAACACTGAAGCTTTCTTT. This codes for CASSLEVNTEAFF. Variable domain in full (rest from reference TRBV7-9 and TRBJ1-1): DTGVSQNPRHKITKRGQNVTFRCDPISEHNRLYWYRQTLGQGPEFLTYFQNEAQLEKSRLLSDRFSAERPKGSFSTLEIQRTEQGDSAMYLCASSLEVNTEAFFGQGTRLTVV.

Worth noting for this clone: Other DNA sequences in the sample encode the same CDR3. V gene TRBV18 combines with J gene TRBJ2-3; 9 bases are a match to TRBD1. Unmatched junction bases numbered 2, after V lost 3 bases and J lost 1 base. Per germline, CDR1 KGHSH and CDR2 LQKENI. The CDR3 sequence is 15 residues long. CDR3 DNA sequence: TGTGCCAGCTCACCCCGACAGGGGGGCACAGATACGCAGTATTTT. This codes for CASSPRQGGTDTQYF.

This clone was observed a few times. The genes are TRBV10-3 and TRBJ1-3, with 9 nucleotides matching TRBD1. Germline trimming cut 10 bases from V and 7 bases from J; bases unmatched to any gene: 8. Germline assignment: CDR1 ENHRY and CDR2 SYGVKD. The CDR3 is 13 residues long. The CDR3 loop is CASSLGQGNTIYF. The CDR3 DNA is TGTGCCAGCAGCTTGGGACAGGGCAACACCATATATTTT.

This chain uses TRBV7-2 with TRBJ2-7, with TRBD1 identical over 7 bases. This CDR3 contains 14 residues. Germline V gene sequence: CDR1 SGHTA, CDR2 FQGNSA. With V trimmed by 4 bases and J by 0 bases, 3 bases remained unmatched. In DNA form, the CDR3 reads TGTGCCAGCAGCTACGGACAGGCCTCCTACGAGCAGTACTTC. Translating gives CASSYGQASYEQYF.

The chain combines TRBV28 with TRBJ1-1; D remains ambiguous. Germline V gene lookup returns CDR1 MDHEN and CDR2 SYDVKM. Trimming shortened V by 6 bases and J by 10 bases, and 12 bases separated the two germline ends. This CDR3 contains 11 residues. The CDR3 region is CASSLHRGAFF. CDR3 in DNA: TGTGCCAGCAGCCTCCATCGGGGAGCTTTCTTT.

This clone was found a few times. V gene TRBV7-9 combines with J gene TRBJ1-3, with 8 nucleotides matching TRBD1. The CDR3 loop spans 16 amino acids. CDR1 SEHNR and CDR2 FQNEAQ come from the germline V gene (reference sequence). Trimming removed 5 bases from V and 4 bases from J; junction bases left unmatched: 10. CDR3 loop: CASSEGTGGKGNTIYF. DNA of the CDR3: TGTGCCAGCAGCGAAGGGACAGGCGGGAAAGGAAACACCATATATTTT.

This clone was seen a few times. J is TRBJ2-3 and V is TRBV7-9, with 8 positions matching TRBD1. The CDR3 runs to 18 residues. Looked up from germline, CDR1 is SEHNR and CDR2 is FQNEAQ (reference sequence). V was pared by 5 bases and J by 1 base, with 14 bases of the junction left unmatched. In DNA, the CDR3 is TGTGCCAGCAGCCCGAGCGACAGGGGACAGCGCCGCACAGATACGCAGTATTTT. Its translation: CASSPSDRGQRRTDTQYF. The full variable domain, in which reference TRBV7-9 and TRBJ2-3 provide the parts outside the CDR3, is DTGVSQNPRHKITKRGQNVTFRCDPISEHNRLYWYRQTLGQGPEFLTYFQNEAQLEKSRLLSDRFSAERPKGSFSTLEIQRTEQGDSAMYLCASSPSDRGQRRTDTQYFGPGTRLTVL.

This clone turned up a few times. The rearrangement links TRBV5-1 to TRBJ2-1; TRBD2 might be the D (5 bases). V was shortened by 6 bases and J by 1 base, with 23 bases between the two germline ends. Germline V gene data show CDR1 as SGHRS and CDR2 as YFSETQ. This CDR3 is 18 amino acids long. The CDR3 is CASTARGSAASSYNEQFF. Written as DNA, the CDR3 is TGCGCCAGCACCGCTCGGGGTAGCGCGGCATCTTCCTACAATGAGCAGTTCTTC.

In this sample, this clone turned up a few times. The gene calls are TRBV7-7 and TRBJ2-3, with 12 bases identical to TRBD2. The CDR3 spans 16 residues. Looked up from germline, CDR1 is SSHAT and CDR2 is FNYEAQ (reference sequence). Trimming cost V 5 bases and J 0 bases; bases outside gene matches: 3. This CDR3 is CASSPSGGVSTDTQYF. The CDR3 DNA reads TGTGCCAGCAGCCCTAGCGGGGGGGTTAGCACAGATACGCAGTATTTT.

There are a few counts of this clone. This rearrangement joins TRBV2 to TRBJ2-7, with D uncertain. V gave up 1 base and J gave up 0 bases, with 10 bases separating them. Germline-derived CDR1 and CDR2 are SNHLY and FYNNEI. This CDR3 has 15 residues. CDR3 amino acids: CASSEEPEASYEQYV. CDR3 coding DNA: TGTGCCAGCAGTGAAGAGCCAGAGGCCTCCTACGAGCAGTACGTC.

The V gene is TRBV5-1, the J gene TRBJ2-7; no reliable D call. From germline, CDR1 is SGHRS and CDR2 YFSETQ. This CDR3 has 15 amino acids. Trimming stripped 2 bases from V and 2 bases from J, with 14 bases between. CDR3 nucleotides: TGCGCCAGCAGCTTAGGACCGGCCAGAACCTACGAGCAGTACGTC. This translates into CASSLGPARTYEQYV.

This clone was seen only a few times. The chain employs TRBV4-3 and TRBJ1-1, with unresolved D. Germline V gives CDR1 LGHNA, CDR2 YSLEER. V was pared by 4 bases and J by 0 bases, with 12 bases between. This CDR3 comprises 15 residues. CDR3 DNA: TGCGCCAGCAGCCCCCACGGGGTTATGAACACTGAAGCTTTCTTT. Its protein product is CASSPHGVMNTEAFF.

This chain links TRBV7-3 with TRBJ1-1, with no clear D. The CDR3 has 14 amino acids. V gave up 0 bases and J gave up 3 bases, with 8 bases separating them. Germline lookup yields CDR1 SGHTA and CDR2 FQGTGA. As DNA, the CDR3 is TGTGCCAGCAGCTTAACGAGCACGGACACTGAAGCTTTCTTT. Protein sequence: CASSLTSTDTEAFF. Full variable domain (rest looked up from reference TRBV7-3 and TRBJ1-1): GAGVSQTPSNKVTEKGKYVELRCDPISGHTALYWYRQSLGQGPEFLIYFQGTGAADDSGLPNDRFFAVRPEGSVSTLKIQRTERGDSAVYLCASSLTSTDTEAFFGQGTRLTVV.

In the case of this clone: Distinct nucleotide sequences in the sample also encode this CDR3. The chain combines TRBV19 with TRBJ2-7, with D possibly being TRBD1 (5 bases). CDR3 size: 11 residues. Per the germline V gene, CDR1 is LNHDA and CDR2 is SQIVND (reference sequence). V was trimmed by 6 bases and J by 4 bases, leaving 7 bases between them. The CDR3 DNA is TGTGCCAGTAGCGCAGGGTACGAGCAGTACTTC. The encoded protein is CASSAGYEQYF. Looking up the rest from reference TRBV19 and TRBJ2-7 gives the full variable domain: DGGITQSPKYLFRKEGQNVTLSCEQNLNHDAMYWYRQDPGQGLRLIYYSQIVNDFQKGDIAEGYSVSREKKESFPLTVTSAQKNPTAFYLCASSAGYEQYFGPGTRLTVT.

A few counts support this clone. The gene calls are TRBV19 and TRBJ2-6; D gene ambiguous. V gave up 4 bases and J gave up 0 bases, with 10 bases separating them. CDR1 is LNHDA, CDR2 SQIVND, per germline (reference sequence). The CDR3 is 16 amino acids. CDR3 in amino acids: CASSTFDGSGANVLTF. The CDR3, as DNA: TGTGCCAGTAGTACCTTTGATGGCTCTGGGGCCAACGTCCTGACTTTC.

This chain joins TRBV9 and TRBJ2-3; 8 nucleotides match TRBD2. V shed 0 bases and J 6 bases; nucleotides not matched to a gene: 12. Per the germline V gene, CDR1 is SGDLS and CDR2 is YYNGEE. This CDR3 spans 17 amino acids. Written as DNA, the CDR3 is TGTGCCAGCAGCGTAGGAGGACTAGCAAATTCCGGGGATACGCAGTATTTT. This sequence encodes CASSVGGLANSGDTQYF.

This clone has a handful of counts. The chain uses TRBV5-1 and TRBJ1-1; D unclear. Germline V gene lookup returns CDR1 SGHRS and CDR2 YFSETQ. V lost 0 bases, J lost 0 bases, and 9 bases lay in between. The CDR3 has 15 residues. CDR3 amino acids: CASSLEWGVNTEAFF. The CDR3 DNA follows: TGCGCCAGCAGCTTGGAGTGGGGAGTGAACACTGAAGCTTTCTTT.